This T cell receptor (beta chain) was recovered during a study of blood T cell repertoires in COVID-19. Study details: Samples representing acute and convalescent COVID-19 were sourced from the United States, Italy and Spain.

How the authors handled the data: Researchers report that nucleated cell counts were estimated from reference gene primer amplification. The data were produced by immunoSEQ multiplex PCR, yet TCRdb's version contains in-frame clones alone and is incomplete. V and J calls and clone size come straight from that table; D and trimming were deduced from the DNA. This table has 150,000 to 200,000 clones, about 80% appearing once. Living in about two dozen US areas, the participants were between roughly 18 and 89 years of age. Cohort assignment relied on participant-reported clinical history. The germline gives CDR1 MNHEY, CDR2 SVGEGT. CDR3 length equals 14 residues. Trimming pared 5 bases from V and 4 bases from J, leaving 15 bases between.

Sample: PBMCs or T cells enriched from blood (not recorded which). This clonotype originated in a man aged 50-59 years who had recovered from COVID-19. The chain couples TRBV6-2 or TRBV6-3 to TRBJ2-7; possibly TRBD1 for D (6 bases). This CDR3 reads CASSARDTLYEQYF. The CDR3, as DNA: TGTGCCAGCAGTGCCCGGGACACCTTATACGAGCAGTACTTC.